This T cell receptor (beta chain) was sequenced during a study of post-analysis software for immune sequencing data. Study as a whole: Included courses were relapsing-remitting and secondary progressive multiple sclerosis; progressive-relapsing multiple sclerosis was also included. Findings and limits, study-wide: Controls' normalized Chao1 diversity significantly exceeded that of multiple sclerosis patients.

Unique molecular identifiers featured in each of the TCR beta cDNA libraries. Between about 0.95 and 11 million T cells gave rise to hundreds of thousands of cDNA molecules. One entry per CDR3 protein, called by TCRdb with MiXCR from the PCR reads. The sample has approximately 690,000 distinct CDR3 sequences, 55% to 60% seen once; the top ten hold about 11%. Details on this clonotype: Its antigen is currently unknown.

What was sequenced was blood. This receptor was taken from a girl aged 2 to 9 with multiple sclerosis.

The DNA of the CDR3 is TGTGCCAGCAGTCCCGGCTCGAGAGGCACCATATATTTT. Translating it yields CASSPGSRGTIYF. The chain carries TRBV12-3 or TRBV12-4 and TRBJ1-3; D is undetermined. This CDR3 is 13 amino acids long. The ends were cut back, 5 bases at V and 9 bases at J, with 14 bases in the middle.